The 26 T cell receptor beta chains in this list originate from one sample, sequenced in a study of naive and memory T cell subsets. A UMI-containing oligonucleotide was joined by 3' ligation to the TCR cDNA template. The SP2 primer and nested alpha and beta constant region primers amplified ligated cDNA in four rounds. TCRdb analysed the 5' RACE reads with MiXCR anew, one entry per CDR3 protein. The table records 45,000 to 55,000 distinct CDR3 sequences, about 4.5% of them present only once. Source of these receptors: a female donor in good health.

This clonotype was counted many times. The J gene is TRBJ2-1, the V gene TRBV7-6; 7 bases align to TRBD2. V dropped 1 base and J dropped 3; count of bases not matched to a gene: 6. The V gene's germline CDR1 is SGHVS and CDR2 FNYEAQ. There are 16 residues in the CDR3. CDR3 DNA sequence: TGTGCCAGCAGCTTAGACGGGACTACTTTCTACAATGAGCAGTTCTTC. This gives the protein CASSLDGTTFYNEQFF.

This clonotype was observed many times. The chain has TRBV6-5 and TRBJ1-5; possible D gene TRBD1, 5 bases. The ends were cut back, 0 bases at V and 4 bases at J, with 10 bases in the middle. The CDR3 is 15 amino acids. Germline CDR1 reads MNHEY; CDR2 reads SVGAGI. CDR3: CASSYSRGSNQPQHF. In DNA form, the CDR3 reads TGTGCCAGCAGTTACTCCCGGGGGTCAAATCAGCCCCAGCATTTT.

This clonotype was found many times. One junction end disagrees with the germline gene, perhaps due to a read error. The V and J genes are TRBV28 and TRBJ1-2; unclear D gene. The CDR3 covers 13 residues. Germline V gene data show CDR1 as MDHEN and CDR2 as SYDVKM. CDR3: CASSPPLGDGHTF. For the CDR3, the DNA is TGTGCCAGCAGCCCTCCCCTGGGAGATGGCCACACCTTC.

Regarding this clonotype: Given a much more abundant clone one base away, this may be a read error. The chain uses TRBV29-1 and TRBJ2-1; TRBD2 is a possible D gene (6 bases). Germline CDR1 and CDR2: SQVTM and ANQGSEA. CDR3 size: 12 residues. CDR3 sequence: CNVGTGDNEQFF. For the CDR3, the DNA is TGCAACGTAGGGACTGGAGACAATGAGCAGTTCTTC.

This clonotype was seen many times. The CDR3 sequence: CSARSVGMPGYEQYF. CDR3 nucleotides: TGCAGTGCTAGGAGTGTGGGGATGCCTGGCTACGAGCAGTACTTC. The chain employs TRBV20-1 and TRBJ2-7, with D hard to call. The ends were cut back, 3 bases at V and 3 bases at J, with 18 bases in the middle. Germline assignment: CDR1 DFQATT and CDR2 SNEGSKA (reference sequence). This CDR3 region has 15 residues.

This clonotype was picked up many times. V gene TRBV7-9 combines with J gene TRBJ2-2; D is tentatively TRBD1 or TRBD2 (5 bases each). Trimming removed 3 bases from V and 1 base from J, with 18 bases in between. This CDR3 is built from 18 residues. Germline-derived CDR1 and CDR2 are SEHNR and FQNEAQ (reference sequence). The CDR3 loop is CASSLRRPGTENTGELFF. The CDR3, as DNA: TGTGCCAGCAGCTTGCGACGTCCCGGGACCGAGAACACCGGGGAGCTGTTTTTT. The whole variable domain, remainder taken from reference TRBV7-9 and TRBJ2-2, is DTGVSQNPRHKITKRGQNVTFRCDPISEHNRLYWYRQTLGQGPEFLTYFQNEAQLEKSRLLSDRFSAERPKGSFSTLEIQRTEQGDSAMYLCASSLRRPGTENTGELFFGEGSRLTVL.

This clonotype was found many times. This chain links TRBV6-6 with TRBJ2-1; D remains unclear. The germline V and J ends were trimmed by 2 bases and 3 bases, with 11 bases remaining between them. Germline assignment: CDR1 MNHNY and CDR2 SVGAGI (reference sequence). This CDR3 spans 15 amino acids. In DNA, the CDR3 is TGTGCCAGCAGTTACATGGGCCCGAGCTACAATGAGCAGTTCTTC. Residues: CASSYMGPSYNEQFF.

This clonotype was counted at least ten times. The chain uses TRBV30 and TRBJ1-2, with D maybe TRBD1 (5 bases). The CDR3 runs to 12 residues. Germline CDR1 is GTSNPN and CDR2 is SVGIG (reference sequence). Trimming left V 5 bases short and J 0 bases short, with 7 bases between. The DNA of the CDR3 is TGTGCCTGGGGGGCTCCTAACTATGGCTACACCTTC. Its protein product is CAWGAPNYGYTF.

This clonotype has a count of ten or more. The rearrangement links TRBV12-3 or TRBV12-4 to TRBJ2-3, with TRBD2 identical over 11 bases. V dropped 3 bases and J dropped 1; count of bases not matched to a gene: 9. This CDR3 comprises 18 residues. The CDR3 reads CASSLTSGKRGGTDTQYF. CDR3 bases: TGTGCCAGCAGTTTGACTAGCGGGAAACGCGGGGGCACAGATACGCAGTATTTT.

This clonotype was counted ten times or more. The chain combines TRBV7-6 with TRBJ1-5, with D unclear. CDR1 is SGHVS and CDR2 is FNYEAQ in the germline V gene. Trimming left V 5 bases short and J 7 bases short, with 24 bases between. This CDR3 is 17 amino acids long. CDR3 in amino acids: CASSPDQASAIPQPQHF. The CDR3 DNA reads TGTGCCAGCAGCCCGGATCAGGCCTCAGCAATCCCACAGCCCCAGCATTTT.

This clonotype was seen repeatedly, ten times or more. V usage is TRBV29-1 and J usage is TRBJ2-2, with D uncertain. Germline CDR1 reads SQVTM; CDR2 reads ANQGSEA. CDR3 size: 13 residues. V dropped 6 bases and J dropped 3 bases, with 11 bases sitting between them. CDR3 DNA: TGCAGCGTGGGCAAGGGCGACACCGGGGAGCTGTTTTTT. Its translation is CSVGKGDTGELFF.

This clonotype was observed many times. The gene calls are TRBV12-5 and TRBJ1-1; D not resolved. Germline V gene data show CDR1 as LGHNT and CDR2 as FRNRAP. V shed 5 bases and J shed 3 bases, with 7 bases lying between them. This CDR3 has 12 amino acids. Written as DNA, the CDR3 is TGTGCTAGTGGTCCATCTTACACTGAAGCTTTCTTT. It encodes CASGPSYTEAFF.

This clonotype was counted ten times or more. The chain employs TRBV20-1 and TRBJ2-7, with 11 bases fitting TRBD1. The CDR3 has 13 residues. V shed 3 bases and J 4 bases; nucleotides not matched to a gene: 2. Per germline, CDR1 DFQATT and CDR2 SNEGSKA (reference sequence). CDR3 coding DNA: TGCAGTGCTAGTGGACAGGGGGCGTACGAGCAGTACTTC. It yields the protein CSASGQGAYEQYF.

This clonotype was found many times. This rearrangement joins TRBV7-9 to TRBJ2-3; 7 bases align to TRBD2. The CDR3 has 16 residues. Germline CDR1 is SEHNR and CDR2 is FQNEAQ (reference sequence). Losses at the gene ends were 4 bases for V and 0 bases for J; bases not matched to a gene: 7. CDR3 protein: CASSSMSGASTDTQYF. Here the CDR3 DNA reads TGTGCCAGCAGCTCCATGAGCGGGGCTAGCACAGATACGCAGTATTTT.

This clonotype was seen only a few times. The chain carries TRBV28 and TRBJ2-7; the D gene is possibly TRBD2 (6 bases). Germline V gene data show CDR1 as MDHEN and CDR2 as SYDVKM. This CDR3 spans 15 amino acids. Trimming removed 7 bases at V and 3 bases at J, with 19 bases between. The CDR3 DNA sequence: TGTGCCAGCAAGACTAGGAGGCGGGGCAGCTACGAGCAGTACTTC. It specifies CASKTRRRGSYEQYF.

In this sample, this clonotype turned up many times. This chain uses TRBV3-1 with TRBJ2-1; possibly TRBD2 for D (6 bases). V was trimmed by 4 bases and J by 7 bases, leaving 11 bases between them. The CDR3 covers 13 residues. Germline V gene lookup returns CDR1 LGHDT and CDR2 YNNKEL (reference sequence). The CDR3 sequence is CASSLAAENEQFF. DNA for the CDR3: TGTGCCAGCAGCCTAGCGGCGGAAAATGAGCAGTTCTTC.

Points on this clonotype: At one of its ends the junction is not consistent with the germline gene, which may arise from a read error. CDR3 region: CASSLVGTSGSYEQFF. In DNA, the CDR3 is TGTGCCAGCAGCTTAGTCGGAACTAGCGGGAGTTATGAGCAGTTCTTC. This sequence joins TRBV12-3 or TRBV12-4 and TRBJ2-1, with 11 bases that match TRBD2. This CDR3 has 16 residues.

Of note for this clonotype: This sequence may be a read error, since a much larger clone differs from it by one base. The chain recombines TRBV13 with TRBJ1-2; 8 positions match TRBD1. The CDR3 runs 19 residues. Germline V gene lookup returns CDR1 PRHDT and CDR2 FYEKMQ (reference sequence). In DNA, the CDR3 is TGTGCCAGCAGCTTAGGGGCGGGGACAGGAGGTCTTCGCGGGGCTGGCGACACCTTC. Its translation: CASSLGAGTGGLRGAGDTF.

A remark on this clonotype: A much larger clonotype is one base distant, so this may be a read error. The V and J genes are TRBV18 and TRBJ1-4; 9 bases match TRBD1. Per the germline V gene, CDR1 is KGHSH and CDR2 is LQKENI. J gave up 5 bases and V 1 base, and 11 bases lay outside the gene matches. This CDR3 is 18 amino acids long. The CDR3 coding sequence is TGTGCCAGCTCACCACAACCGGGACAGGGTGCCTTAAATGAAAAACTGTTTTTT. This translates into CASSPQPGQGALNEKLFF. The full variable domain, completed using reference TRBV18 and TRBJ1-4, is NAGVMQNPRHLVRRRGQEARLRCSPMKGHSHVYWYRQLPEEGLKFMVYLQKENIIDESGMPKERFSAEFPKEGPSILRIQQVVRGDSAAYFCASSPQPGQGALNEKLFFGSGTQLSVL.

This clonotype has at least ten counts. J is TRBJ2-1 and V is TRBV14; D is unclear. V lost 4 bases to trimming and J lost 9 bases, with 10 bases between them. Germline CDR1 reads SGHDN; CDR2 reads FVKESK. This CDR3 contains 12 residues. CDR3 bases: TGTGCCAGCAGCCCATCCAGAAGTGAGCAGTTCTTC. This gives the protein CASSPSRSEQFF.

The sample holds many counts of this clonotype. V gene TRBV6-6 combines with J gene TRBJ1-5; a weak D match, TRBD1 (5 bases). This CDR3 has 16 amino acids. Per the germline V gene, CDR1 is MNHNY and CDR2 is SVGAGI (reference sequence). V lost 0 bases to trimming and J lost 1 base, with 10 bases between them. CDR3 DNA sequence: TGTGCCAGCAGTTACTCGGACACCGTGAGCAATCAGCCCCAGCATTTT. Encoded protein: CASSYSDTVSNQPQHF.

This clonotype has a handful of counts. This chain joins TRBV6-1 and TRBJ2-3; TRBD2 agrees at 7 bases. The germline CDR1 and CDR2 sequences are MNHNS and SASEGT. V shed 1 base and J 6 bases; nucleotides not matched to a gene: 10. The CDR3 loop spans 16 amino acids. This chain's CDR3 is CASSEEIAGESDTQYF. CDR3 nucleotides: TGTGCCAGCAGTGAAGAGATTGCGGGAGAGTCTGATACGCAGTATTTT.

Ten or more counts support this clonotype. The chain employs TRBV5-5 and TRBJ1-1; D is uncertain. This CDR3 is built from 13 residues. The ends were cut back, 0 bases at V and 5 bases at J, with 8 bases in the middle. Germline CDR1 and CDR2: SGHKS and YYEKEE (reference sequence). CDR3 region: CASSLVTGTEAFF. For the CDR3, the DNA is TGTGCCAGCAGCTTGGTGACGGGAACTGAAGCTTTCTTT.

This clonotype was counted between two and nine times. This sequence joins TRBV9 and TRBJ2-3; 9 nucleotides match TRBD2. With 3 bases clipped from V and 3 bases from J, the junction kept 5 bases outside the gene matches. The CDR3 contains 15 residues. Looked up from germline, CDR1 is SGDLS and CDR2 is YYNGEE. CDR3 residues: CASSELAGATDTQYF. The CDR3 bases are TGTGCCAGCAGCGAATTAGCGGGAGCGACAGATACGCAGTATTTT. The variable domain in full, with the rest retrieved from reference TRBV9 and TRBJ2-3, is DSGVTQTPKHLITATGQRVTLRCSPRSGDLSVYWYQQSLDQGLQFLIQYYNGEERAKGNILERFSAQQFPDLHSELNLSSLELGDSALYFCASSELAGATDTQYFGPGTRLTVL.

Many counts were recorded for this clonotype. This chain uses TRBV6-2 or TRBV6-3 with TRBJ2-1; D is undetermined. The length of the CDR3 is 16 residues. The V and J ends lost 6 bases and 0 bases respectively, with 15 bases between them. CDR1 is MNHEY, CDR2 SVGEGT, per germline. The chain's CDR3 is CASSRSGWSSYNEQFF. CDR3 sequence (DNA): TGTGCCAGCAGCCGGTCCGGGTGGAGCTCCTACAATGAGCAGTTCTTC.

This clonotype was counted ten times or more. CDR3 in amino acids: CSVSLPPGYEQYF. In DNA form, the CDR3 reads TGCAGCGTTAGCCTACCTCCTGGGTACGAGCAGTACTTC. The chain joins TRBV29-1 to TRBJ2-7, with D unclear. From germline, CDR1 is SQVTM and CDR2 ANQGSEA. V gave up 5 bases and J gave up 4 bases, with 15 bases separating them. The CDR3 consists of 13 residues.